Below are 24 T cell receptor beta chains sequenced from a single sample in a study of cytomegalovirus exposure and HLA in healthy donors. Repertoires were generated with immunoSEQ multiplex PCR, while TCRdb's copy carries only in-frame clones and drops some. The table lists under 250,000 clones, 90% to 95% of them singletons. The sample consisted of PBMCs. The receptors were sampled from a woman younger than 35 in good health and CMV-seronegative.

The chain combines TRBV6-1 with TRBJ1-3; D is unclear. V was clipped by 5 bases and J by 4 bases, with 12 bases between them. Germline V gives CDR1 MNHNS, CDR2 SASEGT. The CDR3 length is 14 residues. The CDR3 nucleotides read TGTGCCAGCAGTCAAAGGAGTCAAGGAAACACCATATATTTT. This sequence encodes CASSQRSQGNTIYF.

This chain joins TRBV10-1 and TRBJ2-2, with 10 bases matching TRBD2. CDR3 length equals 17 residues. The V and J ends lost 4 bases and 1 base, in that order; junction bases with no gene match: 6. Germline V gene lookup returns CDR1 WNHNN and CDR2 SYGVQD (reference sequence). CDR3 protein: CASSGLAGGENTGELFF. The CDR3 coding sequence is TGCGCCAGCAGTGGATTAGCGGGAGGAGAGAACACCGGGGAGCTGTTTTTT.

This sequence joins TRBV29-1 and TRBJ2-1, with TRBD2 matching 7 bases. In germline, CDR1 is SQVTM, CDR2 ANQGSEA. The CDR3 is made up of 14 amino acids. The J segment lost 0 bases and the V segment lost 7 bases, leaving 6 bases of the junction unmatched. CDR3 nucleotide sequence: TGCAGCGGGGAGGGCCGGAGCTCCTACAATGAGCAGTTCTTC. Its protein is CSGEGRSSYNEQFF.

CDR3 bases: TGTGCCAGCAGCATCAGTAGCGGGAGTGGAACCGGGGAGCTGTTTTTT. Amino acid sequence: CASSISSGSGTGELFF. This chain uses TRBV7-7 with TRBJ2-2, with TRBD2 matching over 9 bases. V lost 5 bases and J lost 5; bases outside the gene matches: 9. Germline CDR1 is SSHAT and CDR2 is FNYEAQ (reference sequence). The CDR3 consists of 16 residues.

This clone showed up many times. The rearrangement joins TRBV5-1 to TRBJ2-7; TRBD1 matches at 7 bases. The V segment lost 4 bases and the J segment 2 bases; nucleotides outside the gene matches: 9. The germline V gene encodes CDR1 SGHRS and CDR2 YFSETQ. This CDR3 has 15 amino acids. The CDR3 here is CASSRTGATAYEQYF. In nucleotides, the CDR3 is TGCGCCAGCAGCCGTACAGGGGCGACAGCCTACGAGCAGTACTTC. The full variable domain, rest sourced from reference TRBV5-1 and TRBJ2-7, is KAGVTQTPRYLIKTRGQQVTLSCSPISGHRSVSWYQQTPGQGLQFLFEYFSETQRNKGNFPGRFSGRQFSNSRSEMNVSTLELGDSALYLCASSRTGATAYEQYFGPGTRLTVT.

The chain is built from TRBV10-3 and TRBJ2-5; 11 bases are shared with TRBD2. The ends lost 6 bases at V and 5 bases at J; junction bases unmatched: 11. This CDR3 region has 16 residues. Germline V lookup: CDR1 ENHRY, CDR2 SYGVKD. CDR3 sequence reads: CAIRPAGTSGAETQYF. DNA of the CDR3: TGTGCCATCAGGCCAGCCGGGACTAGCGGTGCGGAGACCCAGTACTTC.

In its sample, this clone was seen a few times. The chain carries TRBV5-1 and TRBJ1-2, with 8 bases fitting TRBD1. The CDR3 runs to 15 residues. The germline gives CDR1 SGHRS, CDR2 YFSETQ. V shed 2 bases and J 4 bases; nucleotides not matched to a gene: 7. DNA of the CDR3: TGCGCCAGCAGCTTATCGACAGGGACAGGCTATGGCTACACCTTC. Protein product: CASSLSTGTGYGYTF.

This clone has a handful of counts. The rearrangement joins TRBV5-1 to TRBJ2-7, with 8 bases matching TRBD1. CDR3 length equals 15 residues. Trimming cost V 3 bases and J 1 base; bases outside gene matches: 6. CDR1 and CDR2 (germline): SGHRS, YFSETQ. This CDR3 reads CASSSAGGLSYEQYF. The CDR3 DNA reads as TGCGCCAGCAGCTCCGCAGGGGGCTTATCCTACGAGCAGTACTTC. The entire variable domain, with the rest obtained from reference TRBV5-1 and TRBJ2-7, is as follows: KAGVTQTPRYLIKTRGQQVTLSCSPISGHRSVSWYQQTPGQGLQFLFEYFSETQRNKGNFPGRFSGRQFSNSRSEMNVSTLELGDSALYLCASSSAGGLSYEQYFGPGTRLTVT.

The genes are TRBV5-6 and TRBJ2-2; possible D gene TRBD2, 6 bases. Germline lookup yields CDR1 SGHDT and CDR2 YYEEEE. The CDR3 spans 14 residues. V lost 5 bases and J 9 bases, leaving 17 bases between the germline ends. CDR3 DNA sequence: TGTGCCAGCAGTCCCCCGACCAGCGGGCGGGAGCTGTTTTTT. Translated: CASSPPTSGRELFF.

This chain connects TRBV21-1 to TRBJ1-5; TRBD1 was called by the table and not checked on the DNA. TRBV21-1 is marked as a pseudogene. The CDR3 is made up of 18 amino acids. In DNA form, the CDR3 reads TGTGCCAGCAGCAATGTACGGGACAGGGAGACCTACAATCAGCCCCAGCATTTT. Encoded protein: CASSNVRDRETYNQPQHF.

The J gene is TRBJ2-1, the V gene TRBV15, with 7 bases fitting TRBD2. This CDR3 is built from 16 residues. V dropped 5 bases and J dropped 5; count of bases not matched to a gene: 12. The germline V gene has CDR1 LNHNV and CDR2 YYDKDF (reference sequence). The CDR3 DNA follows: TGTGCCACCAGCGTCTCCGGAGGACTAGTCCACAATGAGCAGTTCTTC. As protein: CATSVSGGLVHNEQFF.

V usage is TRBV13 and J usage is TRBJ1-3, with no clear D. Germline CDR1 reads PRHDT; CDR2 reads FYEKMQ (reference sequence). This CDR3 has 12 amino acids. Deletions cut 8 bases from V and 1 base from J, with 6 bases between. CDR3 in amino acids: CASRRSGNTIYF. The DNA for the CDR3 is TGTGCCAGCCGCAGGTCTGGAAACACCATATATTTT.

The chain employs TRBV7-9 and TRBJ1-2; D is uncertain. V dropped 5 bases and J dropped 4 bases, with 17 bases sitting between them. Germline values: CDR1 SEHNR, CDR2 FQNEAQ (reference sequence). CDR3 length equals 15 residues. This CDR3 is CASSGGATPLYGYTF. For the CDR3, the DNA is TGTGCCAGCAGCGGAGGAGCGACACCCCTCTATGGCTACACCTTC.

The chain employs TRBV6-5 and TRBJ2-7; TRBD2 matches at 8 bases. V lost 2 bases, J lost 7 bases, and 13 bases stayed unmatched. This CDR3 comprises 16 residues. Germline CDR1 is MNHEY and CDR2 is SVGAGI. CDR3 sequence: CASSYGGTRPPGEQYF. DNA of the CDR3: TGTGCCAGCAGTTACGGGGGGACTAGACCCCCGGGAGAGCAGTACTTC.

The genes are TRBV28 and TRBJ2-7, with 7 positions matching TRBD2. V trimming: 4 bases; J trimming: 6 bases; junction bases outside the gene matches: 15. In germline, CDR1 is MDHEN, CDR2 SYDVKM. The CDR3 is 16 residues long. CDR3 nucleotide sequence: TGTGCCAGCAGTTCCCCAGCGGGACCATCGGGCTCCGAGCAGTACTTC. This gives the protein CASSSPAGPSGSEQYF. Full variable domain (rest looked up from reference TRBV28 and TRBJ2-7): DVKVTQSSRYLVKRTGEKVFLECVQDMDHENMFWYRQDPGLGLRLIYFSYDVKMKEKGDIPEGYSVSREKKERFSLILESASTNQTSMYLCASSSPAGPSGSEQYFGPGTRLTVT.

The genes are TRBV20-1 and TRBJ2-1; D is undetermined. Trimming removed 4 bases at V and 6 bases at J, with 7 bases between. Looked up from germline, CDR1 is DFQATT and CDR2 is SNEGSKA (reference sequence). CDR3 length equals 11 residues. CDR3 region: CSATQSNEQFF. The CDR3 bases are TGCAGTGCTACACAGAGCAATGAGCAGTTCTTC.

This clone has only a few counts. This chain connects TRBV10-3 to TRBJ2-5; unclear D gene. The ends were cut back, 2 bases at V and 2 bases at J, with 9 bases in the middle. The CDR3 extends over 14 amino acids. Germline CDR1 is ENHRY and CDR2 is SYGVKD. In DNA form, the CDR3 reads TGTGCCATCAGTGAGGGGCTACAGCAAGAGACCCAGTACTTC. This sequence encodes CAISEGLQQETQYF.

The CDR3 reads CASSLAGAGGPGTYNEQFF. The CDR3 coding sequence is TGCGCCAGCAGCTTGGCCGGAGCGGGAGGGCCGGGAACCTACAATGAGCAGTTCTTC. The genes are TRBV5-1 and TRBJ2-1, with 10 bases matching TRBD2. The ends lost 0 bases at V and 2 bases at J; junction bases unmatched: 11. This CDR3 spans 19 amino acids. Germline V gene sequence: CDR1 SGHRS, CDR2 YFSETQ.

The chain carries TRBV29-1 and TRBJ1-1; D may be TRBD1 (5 bases). This CDR3 has 13 amino acids. From germline, CDR1 is SQVTM and CDR2 ANQGSEA. Trimming removed 6 bases from V and 0 bases from J, with 11 bases in between. The CDR3 DNA reads TGCAGCGTGCGCCAGGGAATGAACACTGAAGCTTTCTTT. Its translation: CSVRQGMNTEAFF.

This clone was observed a single time. The rearrangement links TRBV5-4 to TRBJ2-5; no reliable D call. V was pared by 0 bases and J by 4 bases, with 7 bases between. The germline V gene encodes CDR1 SGHNT and CDR2 YYREEE (reference sequence). The CDR3 consists of 13 residues. CDR3 DNA: TGTGCCAGCAGCTTGGCCAGTATAGAGACCCAGTACTTC. Protein: CASSLASIETQYF.

J is TRBJ1-5 and V is TRBV12-5; TRBD1 is a possible D gene (5 bases). CDR3 size: 15 residues. The V gene's germline CDR1 is LGHNT and CDR2 FRNRAP. V lost 6 bases, J lost 1 base, and 13 bases lay in between. CDR3 residues: CASGWRDGSNQPQHF. CDR3 in DNA: TGTGCTAGTGGGTGGCGGGACGGAAGCAATCAGCCCCAGCATTTT.

The table lists this clone with a count of one. The chain's CDR3 is CASRHTGGLDTEAFF. Here the CDR3 DNA reads TGTGCCAGCAGGCACACCGGGGGGCTGGACACTGAAGCTTTCTTT. The chain is built from TRBV27 and TRBJ1-1, with TRBD1 as a possible D gene (6 bases). Germline CDR1 and CDR2: MNHEY and SMNVEV (reference sequence). Trimming shortened V by 6 bases and J by 3 bases, and 17 bases separated the two germline ends. The CDR3 is 15 residues long.

The gene calls are TRBV6-1 and TRBJ2-7; possibly TRBD2 for D (6 bases). The CDR3 length is 14 residues. Germline CDR1 is MNHNS and CDR2 is SASEGT. V gave up 5 bases and J gave up 4 bases, with 15 bases separating them. CDR3 protein: CASSPRGSGYEQYF. CDR3 sequence (DNA): TGTGCCAGCAGTCCCCGGGGTAGCGGTTACGAGCAGTACTTC.

V and J are TRBV11-2 and TRBJ1-5; D ambiguous. The CDR3 extends over 13 amino acids. The germline V gene has CDR1 SGHAT and CDR2 FQNNGV. V lost 4 bases, J lost 3 bases, and 7 bases lay in between. The chain's CDR3 is CASSWSNNQPQHF. The CDR3 nucleotides read TGTGCCAGCAGCTGGAGCAACAATCAGCCCCAGCATTTT.